The clone carrying this T cell receptor (beta chain) turned up a few times. The target antigen is unknown. The sample belongs to a study of T-cell memory formation after mild COVID-19. General study results and limits: There were some responding clones in pre-infection memory, which suggested that cross-reactive memory had joined.

The germline V and J ends were trimmed by 5 bases and 2 bases, with 8 bases remaining between them. The V gene's germline CDR1 is SGHNT and CDR2 YYREEE (reference sequence). The CDR3 totals 13 residues. TCRdb re-called the 5' RACE reads through MiXCR, storing one row per CDR3 protein. The repertoire holds some 600,000 distinct CDR3 sequences, with about 18% as singletons. The J gene is TRBJ2-1, the V gene TRBV5-4; D is undetermined. The sequence derives from an adult woman who had mild COVID-19 (a few samples of this study predate the infection). Cell type and time point are not known. Specimen: PBMCs or a T cell subset sorted from them (not recorded which). The chain's CDR3 is CASRPGAYNEQFF. The DNA of the CDR3 is TGTGCCAGCAGACCAGGAGCCTACAATGAGCAGTTCTTC.